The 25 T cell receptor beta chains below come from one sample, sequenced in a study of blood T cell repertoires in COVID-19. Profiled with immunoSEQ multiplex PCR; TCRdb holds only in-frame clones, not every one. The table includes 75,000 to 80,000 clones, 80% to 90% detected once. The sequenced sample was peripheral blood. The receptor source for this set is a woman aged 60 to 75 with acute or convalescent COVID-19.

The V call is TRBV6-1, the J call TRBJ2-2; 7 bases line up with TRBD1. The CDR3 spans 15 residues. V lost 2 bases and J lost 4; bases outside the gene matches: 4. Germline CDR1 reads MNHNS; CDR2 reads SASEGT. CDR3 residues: CASSEKNRGTGELFF. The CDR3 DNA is TGTGCCAGCAGTGAAAAGAACAGGGGCACCGGGGAGCTGTTTTTT.

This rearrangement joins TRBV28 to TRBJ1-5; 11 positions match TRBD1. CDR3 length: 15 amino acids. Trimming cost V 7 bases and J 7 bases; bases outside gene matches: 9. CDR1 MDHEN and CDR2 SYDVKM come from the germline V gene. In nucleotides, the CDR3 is TGTGCCAGCACCACACCGGGACAGGGGGAACAGCCCCAGCATTTT. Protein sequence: CASTTPGQGEQPQHF.

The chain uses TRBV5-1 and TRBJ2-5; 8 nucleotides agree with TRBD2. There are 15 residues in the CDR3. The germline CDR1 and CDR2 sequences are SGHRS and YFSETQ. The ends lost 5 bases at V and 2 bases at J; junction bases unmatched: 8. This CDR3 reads CASRPRGGRQETQYF. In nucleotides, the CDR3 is TGCGCCAGCAGGCCACGGGGGGGCCGGCAAGAGACCCAGTACTTC.

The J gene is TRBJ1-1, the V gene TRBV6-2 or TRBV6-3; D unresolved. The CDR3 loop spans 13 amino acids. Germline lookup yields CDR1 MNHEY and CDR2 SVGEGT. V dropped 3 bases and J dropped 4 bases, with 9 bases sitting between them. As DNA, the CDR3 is TGTGCCAGCAGTTATACCCGGGTCACTGAAGCTTTCTTT. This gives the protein CASSYTRVTEAFF.

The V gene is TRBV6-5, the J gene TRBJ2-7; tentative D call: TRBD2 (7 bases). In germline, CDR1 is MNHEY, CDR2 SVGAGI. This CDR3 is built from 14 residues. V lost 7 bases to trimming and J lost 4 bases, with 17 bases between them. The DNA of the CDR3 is TGTGCCAGCACCGCTCTTGGGGGGGCTTACGAGCAGTACTTC. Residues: CASTALGGAYEQYF.

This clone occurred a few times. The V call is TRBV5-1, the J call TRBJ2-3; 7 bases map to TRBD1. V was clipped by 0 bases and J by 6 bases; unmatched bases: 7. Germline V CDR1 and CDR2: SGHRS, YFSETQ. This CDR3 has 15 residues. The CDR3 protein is CASSLGGRDSDTQYF. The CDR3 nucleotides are TGCGCCAGCAGCTTGGGGGGCCGGGACAGTGATACGCAGTATTTT.

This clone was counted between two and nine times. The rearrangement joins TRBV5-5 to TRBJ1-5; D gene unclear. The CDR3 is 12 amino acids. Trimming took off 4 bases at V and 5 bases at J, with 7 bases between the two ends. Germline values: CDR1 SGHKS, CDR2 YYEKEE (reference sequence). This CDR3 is CASSPGDQPQHF. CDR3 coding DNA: TGTGCCAGCAGCCCCGGGGATCAGCCCCAGCATTTT.

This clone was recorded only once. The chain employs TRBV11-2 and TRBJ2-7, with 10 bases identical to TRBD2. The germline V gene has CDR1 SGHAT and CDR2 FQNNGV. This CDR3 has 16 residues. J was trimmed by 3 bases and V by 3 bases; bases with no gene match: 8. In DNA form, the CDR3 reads TGTGCCAGCAGCTTTTTCGGACTAGCGGAGGACTACGAGCAGTACGTC. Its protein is CASSFFGLAEDYEQYV.

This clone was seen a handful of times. The CDR3 DNA follows: TGTGCCAGCAAAAGGACAGAACAAGAGACCCAGTACTTC. Translated: CASKRTEQETQYF. The chain carries TRBV2 and TRBJ2-5, with a weak D call TRBD1 (6 bases). CDR3 length equals 13 residues. V gave up 7 bases and J gave up 2 bases, with 11 bases separating them. Germline V lookup: CDR1 SNHLY, CDR2 FYNNEI.

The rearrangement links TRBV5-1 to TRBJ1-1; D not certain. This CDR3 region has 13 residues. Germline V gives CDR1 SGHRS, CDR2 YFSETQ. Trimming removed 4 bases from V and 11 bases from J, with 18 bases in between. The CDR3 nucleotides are TGCGCCAGCAGCCCCTCTTCGGACTCCTCGGCTTTCTTT. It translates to CASSPSSDSSAFF.

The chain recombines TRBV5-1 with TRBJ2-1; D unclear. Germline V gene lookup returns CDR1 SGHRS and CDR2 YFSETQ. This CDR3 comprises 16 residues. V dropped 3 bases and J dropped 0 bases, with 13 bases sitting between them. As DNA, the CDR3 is TGCGCCAGCAGCTCCACGACTGCCTTCTCCTACAATGAGCAGTTCTTC. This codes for CASSSTTAFSYNEQFF.

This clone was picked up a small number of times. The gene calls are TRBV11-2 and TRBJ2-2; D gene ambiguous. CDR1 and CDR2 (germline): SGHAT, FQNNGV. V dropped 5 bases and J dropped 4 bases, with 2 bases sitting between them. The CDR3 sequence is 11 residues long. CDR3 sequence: CASSRTGELFF. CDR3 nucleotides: TGTGCCAGCAGCCGCACCGGGGAGCTGTTTTTT.

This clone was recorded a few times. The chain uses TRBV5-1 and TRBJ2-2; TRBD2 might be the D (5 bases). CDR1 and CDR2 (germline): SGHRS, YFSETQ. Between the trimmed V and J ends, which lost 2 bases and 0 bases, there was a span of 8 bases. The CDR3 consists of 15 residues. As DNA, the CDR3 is TGCGCCAGCAGCTTCAGCGGACCGAACACCGGGGAGCTGTTTTTT. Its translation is CASSFSGPNTGELFF.

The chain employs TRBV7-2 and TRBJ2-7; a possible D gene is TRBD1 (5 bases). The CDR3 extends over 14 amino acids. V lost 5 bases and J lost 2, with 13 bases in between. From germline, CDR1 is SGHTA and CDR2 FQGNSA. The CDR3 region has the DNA TGTGCCAGCAGCATTCTCACAGGCCCCTACGAGCAGTACTTC. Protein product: CASSILTGPYEQYF.

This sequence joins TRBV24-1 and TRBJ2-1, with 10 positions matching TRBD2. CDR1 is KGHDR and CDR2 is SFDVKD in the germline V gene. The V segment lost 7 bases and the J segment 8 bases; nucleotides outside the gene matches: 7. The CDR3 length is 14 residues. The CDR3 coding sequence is TGTGCCACCAGAGCTAGCGGGGGTACGTATGAGCAGTTCTTC. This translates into CATRASGGTYEQFF.

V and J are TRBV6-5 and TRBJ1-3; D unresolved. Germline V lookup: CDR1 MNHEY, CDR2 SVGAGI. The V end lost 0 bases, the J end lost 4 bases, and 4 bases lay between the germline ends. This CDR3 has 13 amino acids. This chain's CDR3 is CASSYSAGNTIYF. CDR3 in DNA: TGTGCCAGCAGTTACTCAGCGGGAAACACCATATATTTT.

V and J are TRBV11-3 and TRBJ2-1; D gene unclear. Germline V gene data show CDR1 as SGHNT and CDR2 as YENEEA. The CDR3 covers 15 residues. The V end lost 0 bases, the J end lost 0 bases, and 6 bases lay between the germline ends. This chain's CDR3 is CASSLERSSYNEQFF. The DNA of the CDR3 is TGTGCCAGCAGCTTAGAGAGGAGCTCCTACAATGAGCAGTTCTTC. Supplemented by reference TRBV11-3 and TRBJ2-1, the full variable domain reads EAGVVQSPRYKIIEKKQPVAFWCNPISGHNTLYWYLQNLGQGPELLIRYENEEAVDDSQLPKDRFSAERLKGVDSTLKIQPAELGDSAVYLCASSLERSSYNEQFFGPGTRLTVL.

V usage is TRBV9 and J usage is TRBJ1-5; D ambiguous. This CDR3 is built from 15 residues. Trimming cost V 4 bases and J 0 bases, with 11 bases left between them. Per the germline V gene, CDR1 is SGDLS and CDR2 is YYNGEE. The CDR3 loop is CASSPRGTSNQPQHF. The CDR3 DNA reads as TGTGCCAGCAGCCCGCGAGGAACTAGCAATCAGCCCCAGCATTTT.

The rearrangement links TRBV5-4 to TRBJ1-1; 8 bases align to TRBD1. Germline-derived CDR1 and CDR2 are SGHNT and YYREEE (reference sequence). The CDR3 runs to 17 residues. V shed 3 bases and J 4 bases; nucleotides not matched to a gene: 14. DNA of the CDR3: TGTGCCAGCAGCTCCCAAAGGGGTCAGGGGGCGCGCACTGAAGCTTTCTTT. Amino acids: CASSSQRGQGARTEAFF. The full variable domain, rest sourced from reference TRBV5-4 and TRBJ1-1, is ETGVTQSPTHLIKTRGQQVTLRCSSQSGHNTVSWYQQALGQGPQFIFQYYREEENGRGNFPPRFSGLQFPNYSSELNVNALELDDSALYLCASSSQRGQGARTEAFFGQGTRLTVV.

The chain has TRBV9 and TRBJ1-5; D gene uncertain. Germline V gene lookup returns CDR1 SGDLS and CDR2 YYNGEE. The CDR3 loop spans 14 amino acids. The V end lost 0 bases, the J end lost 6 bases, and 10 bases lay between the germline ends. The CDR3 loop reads CASSVGGSSQPQHF. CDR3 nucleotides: TGTGCCAGCAGCGTAGGAGGGTCGAGTCAGCCCCAGCATTTT.

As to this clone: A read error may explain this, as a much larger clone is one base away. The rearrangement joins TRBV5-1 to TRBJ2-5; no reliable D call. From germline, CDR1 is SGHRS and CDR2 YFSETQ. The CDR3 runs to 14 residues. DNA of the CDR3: TGCGTCAGCAGCCCGGAGACCAACCAAGAGACCCAGTACTTC. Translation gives CVSSPETNQETQYF. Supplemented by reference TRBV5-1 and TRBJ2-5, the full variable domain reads KAGVTQTPRYLIKTRGQQVTLSCSPISGHRSVSWYQQTPGQGLQFLFEYFSETQRNKGNFPGRFSGRQFSNSRSEMNVSTLELGDSALYLCVSSPETNQETQYFGPGTRLLVL.

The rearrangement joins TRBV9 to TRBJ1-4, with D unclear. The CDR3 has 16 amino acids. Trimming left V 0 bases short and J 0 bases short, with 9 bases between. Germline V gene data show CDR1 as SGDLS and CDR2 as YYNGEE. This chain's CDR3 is CASSVGLPATNEKLFF. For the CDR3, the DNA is TGTGCCAGCAGCGTAGGACTTCCGGCAACTAATGAAAAACTGTTTTTT.

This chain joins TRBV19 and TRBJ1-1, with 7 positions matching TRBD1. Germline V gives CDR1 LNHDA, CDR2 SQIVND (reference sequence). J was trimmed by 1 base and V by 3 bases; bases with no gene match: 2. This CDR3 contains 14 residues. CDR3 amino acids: CASSIYRGNTEAFF. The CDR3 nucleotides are TGTGCCAGTAGTATTTACAGGGGGAACACTGAAGCTTTCTTT.

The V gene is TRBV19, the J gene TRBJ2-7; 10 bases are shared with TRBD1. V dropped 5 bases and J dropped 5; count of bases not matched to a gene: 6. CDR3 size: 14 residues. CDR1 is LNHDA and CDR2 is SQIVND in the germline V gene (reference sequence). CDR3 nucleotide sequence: TGTGCCAGTAGTGAGGGACAGGGGTCCCACGAGCAGTACTTC. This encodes CASSEGQGSHEQYF.

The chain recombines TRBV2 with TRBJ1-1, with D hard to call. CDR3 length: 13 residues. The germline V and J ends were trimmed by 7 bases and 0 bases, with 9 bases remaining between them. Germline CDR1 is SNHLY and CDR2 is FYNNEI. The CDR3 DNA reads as TGTGCCAGCAATGCGGTCATGAACACTGAAGCTTTCTTT. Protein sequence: CASNAVMNTEAFF. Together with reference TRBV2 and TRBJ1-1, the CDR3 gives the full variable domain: EPEVTQTPSHQVTQMGQEVILRCVPISNHLYFYWYRQILGQKVEFLVSFYNNEISEKSEIFDDQFSVERPDGSNFTLKIRSTKLEDSAMYFCASNAVMNTEAFFGQGTRLTVV.